The 26 T cell receptor beta chains below come from one sample, sequenced in a study of cytomegalovirus exposure and HLA in healthy donors. TCRdb keeps only in-frame clones here, not all; method: immunoSEQ multiplex PCR. The data contain fewer than 75,000 clones, around 94% of them seen just once; the ten biggest clones take up around 1.9%. The sequenced sample consisted of PBMCs. The receptors derive from a woman aged 18-30 years in good health and CMV-seropositive.

The chain joins TRBV5-1 to TRBJ2-3; 11 bases are shared with TRBD1. The trim removed 3 bases at V and 5 bases at J, leaving 2 bases unmatched. This CDR3 contains 14 residues. Germline CDR1 is SGHRS and CDR2 is YFSETQ. CDR3 coding DNA: TGCGCCAGCAGCTCCGGGACAGGGGGAGATACGCAGTATTTT. It codes for CASSSGTGGDTQYF.

The rearrangement uses TRBV18 and TRBJ2-3; TRBD1 matches at 8 bases. The germline V gene has CDR1 KGHSH and CDR2 LQKENI. The trim removed 3 bases at V and 5 bases at J, leaving 7 bases unmatched. The CDR3 consists of 15 residues. In nucleotides, the CDR3 is TGTGCCAGCTCACCCCGGACAGGGACAAGAGATACGCAGTATTTT. As protein: CASSPRTGTRDTQYF.

This clone occurred once. The genes are TRBV11-2 and TRBJ1-4; TRBD1 matches at 9 bases. Looked up from germline, CDR1 is SGHAT and CDR2 is FQNNGV. The junction had 7 bases not matched to a gene; V was cut back by 1 base and J by 7 bases. This CDR3 comprises 16 residues. CDR3 nucleotide sequence: TGTGCCAGCAGCTTAGTCCGGACAGGGGTTGGTGAAAAACTGTTTTTT. Its translation is CASSLVRTGVGEKLFF.

The chain carries TRBV9 and TRBJ2-1; 8 bases line up with TRBD2. Germline V gene data show CDR1 as SGDLS and CDR2 as YYNGEE. Trimming cost V 3 bases and J 9 bases; bases outside gene matches: 11. The CDR3 is made up of 15 amino acids. For the CDR3, the DNA is TGTGCCAGCAGCGCCAGCGGGAGAAGCGGTATTGAGCAGTTCTTC. This encodes CASSASGRSGIEQFF.

The genes are TRBV6-5 and TRBJ1-1; perhaps TRBD1 as D (6 bases). CDR3 length: 13 residues. Trimming cost V 7 bases and J 8 bases, with 17 bases left between them. Per the germline V gene, CDR1 is MNHEY and CDR2 is SVGAGI. This CDR3 reads CASTTGQFSEAFF. The DNA of the CDR3 is TGTGCCAGCACTACCGGACAGTTTTCCGAAGCTTTCTTT.

This clone came up a few times. The V call is TRBV19, the J call TRBJ2-7; 8 nucleotides align to TRBD1. The CDR3 runs to 13 residues. The junction had 3 bases not matched to a gene; V was cut back by 6 bases and J by 2 bases. CDR1 and CDR2 from the germline V gene are LNHDA and SQIVND (reference sequence). In DNA form, the CDR3 reads TGTGCCAGTAGGGACAGGGAAACCTACGAGCAGTACTTC. It yields the protein CASRDRETYEQYF.

The CDR3 DNA reads as TGTGCCAGCAGAAACCGGGACAGAAACGAGCAGTACTTC. This encodes CASRNRDRNEQYF. The rearrangement links TRBV6-5 to TRBJ2-7; 7 bases line up with TRBD1. The germline CDR1 and CDR2 sequences are MNHEY and SVGAGI. J gave up 5 bases and V 6 bases, and 7 bases lay outside the gene matches. The CDR3 sequence is 13 residues long.

The V and J genes are TRBV9 and TRBJ2-7, with 12 positions matching TRBD2. The germline gives CDR1 SGDLS, CDR2 YYNGEE. The V segment lost 0 bases and the J segment 2 bases; nucleotides outside the gene matches: 6. This CDR3 region has 17 residues. The CDR3 here is CASSVEGLAGFAYEQYF. The CDR3 bases are TGTGCCAGCAGCGTAGAAGGACTAGCGGGGTTCGCCTACGAGCAGTACTTC.

V is TRBV19 and J is TRBJ1-6, with D perhaps matching TRBD1 (5 bases). Germline V gives CDR1 LNHDA, CDR2 SQIVND (reference sequence). The length of the CDR3 is 16 residues. V was trimmed by 4 bases and J by 7 bases, leaving 17 bases between them. The CDR3 nucleotides are TGTGCCAGTAGTACCGAGGCGGGGGTCGTAAATTCACCCCTCCACTTT. Amino acids: CASSTEAGVVNSPLHF.

This clone was detected only once. The rearrangement uses TRBV18 and TRBJ1-2; 7 bases match TRBD1. Germline trimming cut 1 base from V and 6 bases from J; bases unmatched to any gene: 2. CDR3 length: 13 amino acids. Germline assignment: CDR1 KGHSH and CDR2 LQKENI. The CDR3 loop is CASSPRQGDGYTF. The CDR3 region has the DNA TGTGCCAGCTCACCACGGCAGGGGGATGGCTACACCTTC.

This clone appeared a single time. The rearrangement joins TRBV19 to TRBJ2-5; 7 bases align to TRBD1. The CDR3 length is 16 residues. Germline V gene data show CDR1 as LNHDA and CDR2 as SQIVND (reference sequence). Trimming at V came to 6 bases and at J to 0 bases, leaving 10 bases not matched to a gene. CDR3 loop: CASSPPGQTYQETQYF. In nucleotides, the CDR3 is TGTGCCAGTAGCCCCCCGGGACAGACGTACCAAGAGACCCAGTACTTC.

V gene TRBV30 combines with J gene TRBJ2-7, with a tentative D call TRBD1 (6 bases). The CDR3 runs to 12 residues. Per germline, CDR1 GTSNPN and CDR2 SVGIG (reference sequence). V lost 4 bases, J lost 7 bases, and 14 bases lay in between. This chain's CDR3 is CAWNRAQEEQYF. CDR3 coding DNA: TGTGCCTGGAACAGGGCCCAAGAGGAGCAGTACTTC. The whole variable domain, remainder taken from reference TRBV30 and TRBJ2-7, is SQTIHQWPATLVQPVGSPLSLECTVEGTSNPNLYWYRQAAGRGLQLLFYSVGIGQISSEVPQNLSASRPQDRQFILSSKKLLLSDSGFYLCAWNRAQEEQYFGPGTRLTVT.

The chain combines TRBV5-6 with TRBJ1-2; D possibly corresponds to TRBD1 (5 bases). The germline gives CDR1 SGHDT, CDR2 YYEEEE. The CDR3 contains 14 residues. Trimming took 3 bases from V and 4 from J, leaving 13 bases between them. The chain's CDR3 is CASSWRDGPYGYTF. The CDR3 bases are TGTGCCAGCAGCTGGAGGGACGGTCCCTATGGCTACACCTTC.

This chain links TRBV6-1 with TRBJ2-3; 12 nucleotides align to TRBD2. In germline, CDR1 is MNHNS, CDR2 SASEGT. V lost 8 bases and J lost 3; bases outside the gene matches: 3. CDR3 length: 14 amino acids. CDR3 sequence reads: CASRLAGATDTQYF. The CDR3 DNA is TGTGCCAGCCGACTAGCGGGAGCAACAGATACGCAGTATTTT.

The chain joins TRBV27 to TRBJ1-5, with D possibly being TRBD1 (5 bases). V lost 6 bases and J 5 bases, leaving 17 bases between the germline ends. CDR3 length equals 15 residues. Germline V CDR1 and CDR2: MNHEY, SMNVEV (reference sequence). The CDR3 region is CASSPRPGGDQPQHF. Written as DNA, the CDR3 is TGTGCCAGCAGCCCCCGCCCCGGGGGGGATCAGCCCCAGCATTTT.

The gene calls are TRBV5-1 and TRBJ2-1; tentative D call: TRBD2 (6 bases). This CDR3 spans 13 amino acids. Looked up from germline, CDR1 is SGHRS and CDR2 is YFSETQ. Deletions cut 4 bases from V and 10 bases from J, with 15 bases between. DNA of the CDR3: TGCGCCAGCAGCCCGGGGCGGGGACGGGAGCAGTTCTTC. It encodes CASSPGRGREQFF.

This chain uses TRBV21-1 with TRBJ1-2; the table gives TRBD1 as D, unverified against the DNA. TRBV21-1 is listed as a pseudogene. The CDR3 is 14 residues long. CDR3 nucleotide sequence: TGTGCCAGCAGCTTACGGGACATTCACTATGGCTACACCTTC. Protein product: CASSLRDIHYGYTF.

This sequence joins TRBV7-9 and TRBJ1-2, with 9 bases matching TRBD1. The CDR3 consists of 15 residues. V was clipped by 5 bases and J by 5 bases; unmatched bases: 9. Germline assignment: CDR1 SEHNR and CDR2 FQNEAQ (reference sequence). CDR3 residues: CASSPRDRVKYGYTF. The CDR3, as DNA: TGTGCCAGCAGCCCCCGGGACAGGGTAAAGTATGGCTACACCTTC.

There are a few counts of this clone. The genes are TRBV5-1 and TRBJ2-1; 10 bases are shared with TRBD1. Germline values: CDR1 SGHRS, CDR2 YFSETQ. CDR3 length: 14 residues. V lost 5 bases and J lost 4; bases outside the gene matches: 3. The CDR3 bases are TGCGCCAGCAGATGGGACAGGGGATACAATGAGCAGTTCTTC. Its translation is CASRWDRGYNEQFF. The variable domain in full, with the rest retrieved from reference TRBV5-1 and TRBJ2-1, is KAGVTQTPRYLIKTRGQQVTLSCSPISGHRSVSWYQQTPGQGLQFLFEYFSETQRNKGNFPGRFSGRQFSNSRSEMNVSTLELGDSALYLCASRWDRGYNEQFFGPGTRLTVL.

The J gene is TRBJ2-1, the V gene TRBV18; D possibly corresponds to TRBD1 (5 bases). The germline V and J ends were trimmed by 4 bases and 4 bases, with 14 bases remaining between them. The CDR3 contains 15 residues. The V gene's germline CDR1 is KGHSH and CDR2 LQKENI. The CDR3 loop reads CASSRGEGIYNEQFF. DNA of the CDR3: TGTGCCAGCTCACGGGGCGAAGGTATTTACAATGAGCAGTTCTTC.

The chain is built from TRBV4-3 and TRBJ2-7, with 10 bases that match TRBD2. V shed 0 bases, J shed 2 bases, and the junction held 7 bases outside the gene matches. This CDR3 comprises 17 residues. CDR1 is LGHNA and CDR2 is YSLEER in the germline V gene. CDR3 loop: CASSQDPYSGGPYEQYF. The CDR3 DNA follows: TGCGCCAGCAGCCAAGACCCTTATAGCGGGGGGCCCTACGAGCAGTACTTC.

This chain uses TRBV10-1 with TRBJ2-1, with 10 bases identical to TRBD2. Germline lookup yields CDR1 WNHNN and CDR2 SYGVQD (reference sequence). The junction had 13 bases not matched to a gene; V was cut back by 3 bases and J by 5 bases. The CDR3 is 18 amino acids. The CDR3 region is CASSEIRSGRAGDNEQFF. The CDR3 DNA sequence: TGCGCCAGCAGTGAAATAAGGAGCGGGAGGGCTGGTGACAATGAGCAGTTCTTC.

The genes are TRBV7-8 and TRBJ2-1; 9 nucleotides agree with TRBD1. With 5 bases clipped from V and 9 bases from J, the junction kept 11 bases outside the gene matches. The CDR3 runs 15 residues. In germline, CDR1 is SGHVS, CDR2 FQNEAQ. CDR3 DNA sequence: TGTGCCAGCAGCCTTGTGACAGGGGGTGAAGGTGAGCAGTTCTTC. Residues: CASSLVTGGEGEQFF.

In its sample, this clone was seen once. V usage is TRBV6-5 and J usage is TRBJ2-7, with a tentative D call TRBD1 (5 bases). CDR3 length: 16 residues. In germline, CDR1 is MNHEY, CDR2 SVGAGI. V lost 0 bases and J 7 bases, leaving 19 bases between the germline ends. The chain's CDR3 is CASSYSRRTVSGEQYF. Written as DNA, the CDR3 is TGTGCCAGCAGTTACTCACGCAGGACCGTTTCAGGGGAGCAGTACTTC.

V is TRBV4-1 and J is TRBJ2-2, with TRBD1 identical over 7 bases. Germline CDR1 and CDR2: MGHRA and YSYEKL. The CDR3 has 16 residues. V dropped 3 bases and J dropped 2; count of bases not matched to a gene: 6. In DNA, the CDR3 is TGCGCCAGCAGCCACGCAGACAGGGACAACACCGGGGAGCTGTTTTTT. This encodes CASSHADRDNTGELFF.

The rearrangement links TRBV27 to TRBJ1-1; 9 bases map to TRBD1. V was pared by 6 bases and J by 3 bases, with 5 bases of the junction left unmatched. This CDR3 has 14 amino acids. CDR1 and CDR2 from the germline V gene are MNHEY and SMNVEV (reference sequence). The CDR3 reads CASRTTGGDTEAFF. CDR3 DNA sequence: TGTGCCAGCAGGACGACAGGGGGGGACACTGAAGCTTTCTTT.